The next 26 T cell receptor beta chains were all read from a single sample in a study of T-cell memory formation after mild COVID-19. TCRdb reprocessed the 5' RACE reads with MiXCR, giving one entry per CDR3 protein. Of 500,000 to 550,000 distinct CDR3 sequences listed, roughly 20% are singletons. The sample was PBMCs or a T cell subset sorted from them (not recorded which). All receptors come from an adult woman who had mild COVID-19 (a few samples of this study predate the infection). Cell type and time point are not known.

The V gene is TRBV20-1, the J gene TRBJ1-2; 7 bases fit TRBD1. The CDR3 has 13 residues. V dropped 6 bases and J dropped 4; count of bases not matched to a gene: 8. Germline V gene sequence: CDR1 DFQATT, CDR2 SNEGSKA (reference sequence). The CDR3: CSALTGTTYGYTF. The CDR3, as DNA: TGCAGTGCCTTGACAGGGACTACCTATGGCTACACCTTC.

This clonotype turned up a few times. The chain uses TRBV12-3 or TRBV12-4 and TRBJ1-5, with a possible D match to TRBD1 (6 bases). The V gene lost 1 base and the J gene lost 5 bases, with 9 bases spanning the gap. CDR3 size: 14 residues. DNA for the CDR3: TGTGCCAGCAGTTTAGGGGGGGCCGATCAGCCCCAGCATTTT. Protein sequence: CASSLGGADQPQHF.

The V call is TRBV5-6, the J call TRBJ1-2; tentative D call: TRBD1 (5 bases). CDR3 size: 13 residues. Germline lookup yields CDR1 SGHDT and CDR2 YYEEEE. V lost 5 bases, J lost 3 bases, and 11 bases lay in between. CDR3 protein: CASRGDSDYGYTF. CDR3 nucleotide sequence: TGTGCCAGCAGGGGGGATTCAGACTATGGCTACACCTTC. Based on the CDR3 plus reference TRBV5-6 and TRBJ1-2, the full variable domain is DAGVTQSPTHLIKTRGQQVTLRCSPKSGHDTVSWYQQALGQGPQFIFQYYEEEERQRGNFPDRFSGHQFPNYSSELNVNALLLGDSALYLCASRGDSDYGYTFGSGTRLTVV.

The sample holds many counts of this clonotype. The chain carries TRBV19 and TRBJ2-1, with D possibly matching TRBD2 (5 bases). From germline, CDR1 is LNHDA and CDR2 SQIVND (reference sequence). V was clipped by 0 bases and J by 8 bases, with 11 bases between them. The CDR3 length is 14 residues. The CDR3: CASSIDPLGYEQFF. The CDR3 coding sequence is TGTGCCAGTAGTATAGACCCACTAGGGTATGAGCAGTTCTTC.

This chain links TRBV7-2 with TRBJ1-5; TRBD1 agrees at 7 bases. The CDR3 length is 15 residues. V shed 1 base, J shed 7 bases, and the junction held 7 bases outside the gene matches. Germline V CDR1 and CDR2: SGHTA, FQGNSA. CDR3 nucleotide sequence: TGTGCCAGCAGCTTAGGCCGACAGGGCGGACAGCCCCAGCATTTT. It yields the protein CASSLGRQGGQPQHF.

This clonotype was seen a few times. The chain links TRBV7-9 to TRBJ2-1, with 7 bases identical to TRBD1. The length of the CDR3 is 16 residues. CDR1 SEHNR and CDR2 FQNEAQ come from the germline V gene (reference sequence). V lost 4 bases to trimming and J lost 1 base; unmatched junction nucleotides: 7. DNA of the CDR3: TGTGCCAGCAGCTCCAGCCAGGGGGTATCCTACAATGAGCAGTTCTTC. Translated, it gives CASSSSQGVSYNEQFF.

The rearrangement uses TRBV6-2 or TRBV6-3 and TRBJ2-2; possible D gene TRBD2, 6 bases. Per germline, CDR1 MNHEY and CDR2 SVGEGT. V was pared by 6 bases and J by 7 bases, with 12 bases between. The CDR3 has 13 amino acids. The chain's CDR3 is CASSPRGNGELFF. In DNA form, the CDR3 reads TGTGCCAGCAGCCCCCGGGGGAACGGGGAGCTGTTTTTT.

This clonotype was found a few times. For the CDR3, the DNA is TGTGCCAGCAGCCTCCAACTAGCAGTCACCGGGGAGCTGTTTTTT. Encoded protein: CASSLQLAVTGELFF. The rearrangement joins TRBV27 to TRBJ2-2, with D perhaps TRBD2 (6 bases). Trimming removed 6 bases from V and 4 bases from J, with 15 bases in between. Germline CDR1 reads MNHEY; CDR2 reads SMNVEV (reference sequence). The CDR3 has 15 residues.

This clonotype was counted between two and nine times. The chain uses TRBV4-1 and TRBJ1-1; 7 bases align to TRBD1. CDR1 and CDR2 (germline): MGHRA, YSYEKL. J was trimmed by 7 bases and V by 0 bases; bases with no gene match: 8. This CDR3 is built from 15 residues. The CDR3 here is CASSQDYRGSIEAFF. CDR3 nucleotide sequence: TGCGCCAGCAGCCAAGATTACAGGGGATCGATTGAAGCTTTCTTT.

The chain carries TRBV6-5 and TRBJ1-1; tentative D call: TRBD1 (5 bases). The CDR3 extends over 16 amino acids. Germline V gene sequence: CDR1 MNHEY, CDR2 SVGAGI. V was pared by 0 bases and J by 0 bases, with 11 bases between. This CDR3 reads CASSYSTRGMNTEAFF. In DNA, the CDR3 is TGTGCCAGCAGTTACTCGACACGGGGGATGAACACTGAAGCTTTCTTT.

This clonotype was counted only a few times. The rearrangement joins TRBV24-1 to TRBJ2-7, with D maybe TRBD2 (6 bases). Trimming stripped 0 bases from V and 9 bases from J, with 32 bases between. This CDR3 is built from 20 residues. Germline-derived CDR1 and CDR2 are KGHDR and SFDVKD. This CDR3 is CATSDLSLRGDSHLANGQYF. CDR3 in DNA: TGTGCCACCAGTGATTTGTCTTTGCGTGGGGACTCCCACCTGGCTAACGGGCAGTACTTC.

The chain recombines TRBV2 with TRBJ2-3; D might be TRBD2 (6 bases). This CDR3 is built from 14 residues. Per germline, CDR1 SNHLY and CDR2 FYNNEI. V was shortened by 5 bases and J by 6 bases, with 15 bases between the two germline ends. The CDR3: CASSSLRDSDTQYF. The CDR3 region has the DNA TGTGCCAGCAGTTCACTTCGGGACTCCGATACGCAGTATTTT.

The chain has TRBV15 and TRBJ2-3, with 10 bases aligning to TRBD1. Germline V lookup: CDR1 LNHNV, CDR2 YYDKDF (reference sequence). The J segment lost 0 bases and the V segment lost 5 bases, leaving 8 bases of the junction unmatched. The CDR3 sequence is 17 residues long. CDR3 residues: CATSQLGTGVSTDTQYF. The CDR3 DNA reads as TGTGCCACCAGCCAACTCGGGACAGGGGTCAGCACAGATACGCAGTATTTT. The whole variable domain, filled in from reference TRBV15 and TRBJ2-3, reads DAMVIQNPRYQVTQFGKPVTLSCSQTLNHNVMYWYQQKSSQAPKLLFHYYDKDFNNEADTPDNFQSRRPNTSFCFLDIRSPGLGDTAMYLCATSQLGTGVSTDTQYFGPGTRLTVL.

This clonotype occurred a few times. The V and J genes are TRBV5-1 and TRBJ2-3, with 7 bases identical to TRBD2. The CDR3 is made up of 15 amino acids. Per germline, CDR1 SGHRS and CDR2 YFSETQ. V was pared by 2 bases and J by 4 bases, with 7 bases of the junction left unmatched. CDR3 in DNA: TGCGCCAGCAGCTTTTCGGCGGGAGAGGCAGATACGCAGTATTTT. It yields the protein CASSFSAGEADTQYF. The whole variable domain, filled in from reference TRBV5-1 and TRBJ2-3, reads KAGVTQTPRYLIKTRGQQVTLSCSPISGHRSVSWYQQTPGQGLQFLFEYFSETQRNKGNFPGRFSGRQFSNSRSEMNVSTLELGDSALYLCASSFSAGEADTQYFGPGTRLTVL.

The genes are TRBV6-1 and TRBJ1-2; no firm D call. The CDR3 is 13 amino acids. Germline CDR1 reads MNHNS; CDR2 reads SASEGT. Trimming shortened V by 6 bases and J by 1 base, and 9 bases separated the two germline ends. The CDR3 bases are TGTGCCAGCAGGGTGACGGATAACTATGGCTACACCTTC. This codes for CASRVTDNYGYTF.

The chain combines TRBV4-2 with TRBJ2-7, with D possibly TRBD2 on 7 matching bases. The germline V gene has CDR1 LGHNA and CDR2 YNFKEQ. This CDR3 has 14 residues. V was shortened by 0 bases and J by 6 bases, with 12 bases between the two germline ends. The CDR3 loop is CASSQDEGGTEQYF. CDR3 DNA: TGTGCCAGCAGCCAAGACGAGGGGGGGACCGAGCAGTACTTC.

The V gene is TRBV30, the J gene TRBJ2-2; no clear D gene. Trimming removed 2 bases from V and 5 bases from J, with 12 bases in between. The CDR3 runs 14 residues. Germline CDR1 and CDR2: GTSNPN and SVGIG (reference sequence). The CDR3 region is CAWSLSTPTGELFF. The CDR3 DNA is TGTGCCTGGAGTTTATCGACCCCAACCGGGGAGCTGTTTTTT.

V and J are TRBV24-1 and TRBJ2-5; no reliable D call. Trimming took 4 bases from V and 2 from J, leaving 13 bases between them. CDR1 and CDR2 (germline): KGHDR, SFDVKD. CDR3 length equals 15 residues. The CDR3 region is CATSDPQRRQETQYF. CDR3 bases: TGTGCCACCAGTGACCCACAGAGACGACAAGAGACCCAGTACTTC.

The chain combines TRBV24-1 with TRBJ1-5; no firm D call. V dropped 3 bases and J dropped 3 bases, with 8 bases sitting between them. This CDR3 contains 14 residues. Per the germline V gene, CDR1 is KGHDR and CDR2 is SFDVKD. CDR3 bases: TGTGCCACCAGTGATGATAGGACCAATCAGCCCCAGCATTTT. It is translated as CATSDDRTNQPQHF.

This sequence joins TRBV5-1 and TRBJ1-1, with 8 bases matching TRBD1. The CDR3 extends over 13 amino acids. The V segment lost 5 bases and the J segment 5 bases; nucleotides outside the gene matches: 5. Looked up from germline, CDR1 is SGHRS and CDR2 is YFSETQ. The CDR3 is CASRRDRGTEAFF. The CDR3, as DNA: TGCGCCAGCAGGCGAGACAGGGGAACTGAAGCTTTCTTT.

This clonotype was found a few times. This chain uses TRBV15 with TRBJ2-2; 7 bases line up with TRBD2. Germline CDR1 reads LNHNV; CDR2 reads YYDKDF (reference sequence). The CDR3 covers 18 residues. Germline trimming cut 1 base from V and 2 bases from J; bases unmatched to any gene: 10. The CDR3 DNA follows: TGTGCCACCAGCAGAGGGGCTAGCGGCATGCTTAACACCGGGGAGCTGTTTTTT. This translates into CATSRGASGMLNTGELFF. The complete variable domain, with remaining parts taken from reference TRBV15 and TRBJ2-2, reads DAMVIQNPRYQVTQFGKPVTLSCSQTLNHNVMYWYQQKSSQAPKLLFHYYDKDFNNEADTPDNFQSRRPNTSFCFLDIRSPGLGDTAMYLCATSRGASGMLNTGELFFGEGSRLTVL.

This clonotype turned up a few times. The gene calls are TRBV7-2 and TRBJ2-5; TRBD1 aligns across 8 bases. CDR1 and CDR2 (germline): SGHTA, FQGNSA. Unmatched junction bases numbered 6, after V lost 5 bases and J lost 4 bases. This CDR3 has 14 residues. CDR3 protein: CASSLPTGVETQYF. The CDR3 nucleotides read TGTGCCAGCAGCCTGCCGACAGGGGTAGAGACCCAGTACTTC.

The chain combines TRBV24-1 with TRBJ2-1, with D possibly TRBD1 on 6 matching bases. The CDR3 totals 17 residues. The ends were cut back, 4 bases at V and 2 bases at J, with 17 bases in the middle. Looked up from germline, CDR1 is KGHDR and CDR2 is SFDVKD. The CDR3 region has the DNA TGTGCCACCAGTGACGAATCACAGGGTTTCGCCTACAATGAGCAGTTCTTC. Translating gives CATSDESQGFAYNEQFF.

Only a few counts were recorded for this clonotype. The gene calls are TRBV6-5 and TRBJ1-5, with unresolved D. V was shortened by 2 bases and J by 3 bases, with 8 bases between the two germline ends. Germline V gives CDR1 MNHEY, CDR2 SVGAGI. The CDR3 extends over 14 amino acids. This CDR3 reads CASSYRASNQPQHF. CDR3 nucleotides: TGTGCCAGCAGTTACCGTGCGTCCAATCAGCCCCAGCATTTT.

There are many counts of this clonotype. The CDR3 DNA reads as TGCGCCAGCAGTGAAGGTAGCTTAAGTGATACGCAGTATTTT. Amino acids: CASSEGSLSDTQYF. The chain carries TRBV10-2 and TRBJ2-3; D is ambiguous. Germline CDR1 is WSHSY and CDR2 is SAAADI. The CDR3 consists of 14 residues. Trimming took 3 bases from V and 6 from J, leaving 13 bases between them.

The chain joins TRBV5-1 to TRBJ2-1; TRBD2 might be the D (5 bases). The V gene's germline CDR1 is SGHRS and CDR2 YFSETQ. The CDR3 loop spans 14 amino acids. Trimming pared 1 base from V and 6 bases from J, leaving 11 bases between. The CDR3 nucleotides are TGCGCCAGCAGCTTGAAGAGGGCGCCCAATGAGCAGTTCTTC. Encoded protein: CASSLKRAPNEQFF.